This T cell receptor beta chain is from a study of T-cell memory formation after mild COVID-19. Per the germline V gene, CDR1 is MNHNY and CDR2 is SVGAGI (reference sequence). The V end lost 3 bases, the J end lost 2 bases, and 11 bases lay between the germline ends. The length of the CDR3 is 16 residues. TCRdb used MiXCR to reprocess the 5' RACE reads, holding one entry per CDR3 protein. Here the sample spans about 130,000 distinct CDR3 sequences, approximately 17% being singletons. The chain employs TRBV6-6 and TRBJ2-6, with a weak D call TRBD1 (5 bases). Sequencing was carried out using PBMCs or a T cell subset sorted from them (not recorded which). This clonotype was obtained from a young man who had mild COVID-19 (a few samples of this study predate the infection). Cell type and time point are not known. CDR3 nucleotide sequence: TGTGCCAGCAGTTATCCCCAGGGAACTGGGGCCAACGTCCTGACTTTC. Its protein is CASSYPQGTGANVLTF.